The clone carrying this T cell receptor (beta chain) was counted only a few times. The CDR3 extends over 14 amino acids. V shed 0 bases and J shed 7 bases, with 12 bases lying between them. CDR1 DFQATT and CDR2 SNEGSKA come from the germline V gene (reference sequence). Healthy Caucasian individuals made up all the donors. MiXCR, applied by TCRdb to the 5' RACE reads, yields one record per CDR3 protein. The sample records about 490,000 distinct CDR3 sequences, around 15% being singletons. This entry belongs to a study of identical twins. The data were also submitted as part of a second study, on yellow fever vaccine responses in identical twins.

The receptor was isolated from a woman in her late teens or twenties in good health. The J gene is TRBJ2-2, the V gene TRBV20-1; D call uncertain. Sequencing was performed on CD4+ T cells sorted from blood. DNA of the CDR3: TGCAGTGCTAGAGACGCCAACCTGGACGGGGAGCTGTTTTTT. It codes for CSARDANLDGELFF.